This T cell receptor (beta chain) was recorded in a study of cytomegalovirus exposure and HLA in healthy donors. Findings of the study overall: Whilst most TCR sequences proved rare, a subset of public TCRs occurred across many donors.

Concerning this clone itself: Its antigen is as yet unknown.

There are 18 residues in the CDR3. Germline V gene data show CDR1 as MNHEY and CDR2 as SMNVEV (reference sequence). V dropped 5 bases and J dropped 0; count of bases not matched to a gene: 15. The assay was immunoSEQ multiplex PCR, and TCRdb's table has in-frame clones only and misses some. The profile shows some 200,000 clones, 85% to 95% of them singletons. This sequence was found in a woman between 18 and 30 years old in good health and CMV-seronegative. The chain carries TRBV27 and TRBJ1-1, with 7 bases aligning to TRBD1. The sample comprised PBMCs. In DNA form, the CDR3 reads TGTGCCAGCAGTCTACATAACAGGGGCCCTTCTCTGAACACTGAAGCTTTCTTT. Protein: CASSLHNRGPSLNTEAFF.